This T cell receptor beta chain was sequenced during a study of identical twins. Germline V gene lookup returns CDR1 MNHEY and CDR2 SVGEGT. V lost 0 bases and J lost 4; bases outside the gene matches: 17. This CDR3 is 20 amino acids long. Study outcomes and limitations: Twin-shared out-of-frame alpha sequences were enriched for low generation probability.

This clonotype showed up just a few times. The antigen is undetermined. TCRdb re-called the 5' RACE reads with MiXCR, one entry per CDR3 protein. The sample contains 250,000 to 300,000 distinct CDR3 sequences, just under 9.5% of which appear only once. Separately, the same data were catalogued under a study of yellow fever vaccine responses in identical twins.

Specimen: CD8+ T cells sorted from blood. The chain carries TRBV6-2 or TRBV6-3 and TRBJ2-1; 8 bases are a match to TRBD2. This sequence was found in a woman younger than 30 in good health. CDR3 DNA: TGTGCCAGCAGTTACTCAAGTAGTTACGAAGCGGGAGTACTTTACAATGAGCAGTTCTTC. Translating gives CASSYSSSYEAGVLYNEQFF.